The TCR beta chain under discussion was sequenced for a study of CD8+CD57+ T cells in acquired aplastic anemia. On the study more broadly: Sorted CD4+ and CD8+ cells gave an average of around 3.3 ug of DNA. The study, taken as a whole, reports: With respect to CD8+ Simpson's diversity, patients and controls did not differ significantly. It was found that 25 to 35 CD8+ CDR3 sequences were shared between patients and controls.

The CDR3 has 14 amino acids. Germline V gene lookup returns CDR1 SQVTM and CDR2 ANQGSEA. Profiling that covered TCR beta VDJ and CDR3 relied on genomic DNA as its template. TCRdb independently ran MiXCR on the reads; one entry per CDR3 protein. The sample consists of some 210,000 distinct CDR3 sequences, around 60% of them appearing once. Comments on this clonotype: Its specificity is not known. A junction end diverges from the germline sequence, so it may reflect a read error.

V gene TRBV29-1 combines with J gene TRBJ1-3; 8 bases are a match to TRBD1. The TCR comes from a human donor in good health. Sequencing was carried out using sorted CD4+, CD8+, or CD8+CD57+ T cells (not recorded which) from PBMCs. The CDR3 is CSVEEWGQANSIYF. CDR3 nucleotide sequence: TGCAGCGTTGAAGAGTGGGGACAGGCTAACAGCATATATTTT.